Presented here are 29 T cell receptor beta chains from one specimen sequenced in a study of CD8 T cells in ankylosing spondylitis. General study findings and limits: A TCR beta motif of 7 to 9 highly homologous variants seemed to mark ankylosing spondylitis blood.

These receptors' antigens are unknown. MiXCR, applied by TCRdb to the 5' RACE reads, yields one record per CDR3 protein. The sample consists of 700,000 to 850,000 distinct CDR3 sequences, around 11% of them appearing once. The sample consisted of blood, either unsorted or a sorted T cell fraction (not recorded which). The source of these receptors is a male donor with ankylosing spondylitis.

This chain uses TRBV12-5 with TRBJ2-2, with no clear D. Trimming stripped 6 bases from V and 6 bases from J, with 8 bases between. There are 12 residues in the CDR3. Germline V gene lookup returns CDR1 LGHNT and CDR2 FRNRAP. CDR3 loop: CASGPTAGELFF. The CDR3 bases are TGTGCTAGTGGCCCGACCGCCGGGGAGCTGTTTTTT. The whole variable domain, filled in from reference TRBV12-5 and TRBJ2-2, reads DARVTQTPRHKVTEMGQEVTMRCQPILGHNTVFWYRQTMMQGLELLAYFRNRAPLDDSGMPKDRFSAEMPDATLATLKIQPSEPRDSAVYFCASGPTAGELFFGEGSRLTVL.

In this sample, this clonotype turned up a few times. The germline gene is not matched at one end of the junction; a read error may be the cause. The CDR3 DNA sequence: TGTGCCACCAGCAGGCAGGACGGGTATAATCAACCCCAGCATTTT. Residues: CATSRQDGYNQPQHF. The chain uses TRBV15 and TRBJ1-5; the D is unclear. This CDR3 region has 15 residues. Germline CDR1 is LNHNV and CDR2 is YYDKDF (reference sequence). The variable domain in full, with the rest retrieved from reference TRBV15 and TRBJ1-5, is DAMVIQNPRYQVTQFGKPVTLSCSQTLNHNVMYWYQQKSSQAPKLLFHYYDKDFNNEADTPDNFQSRRPNTSFCFLDIRSPGLGDTAMYLCATSRQDGYNQPQHFGDGTRLSIL.

The CDR3 loop reads CASRKGGGSYEQYF. The CDR3 nucleotides read TGTGCCAGCAGGAAAGGAGGGGGCTCCTACGAGCAGTACTTC. The chain is built from TRBV6-2 or TRBV6-3 and TRBJ2-7; D is tentatively TRBD1 or TRBD2 (6 bases each). The V and J ends lost 6 bases and 0 bases respectively, with 12 bases between them. Germline CDR1 and CDR2: MNHEY and SVGEGT. This CDR3 has 14 residues.

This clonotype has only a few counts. The CDR3: CASSQGLAGGDDEQFF. The CDR3 DNA reads as TGTGCCAGCAGCCAAGGACTAGCGGGAGGGGACGATGAGCAGTTCTTC. The rearrangement uses TRBV14 and TRBJ2-1; 14 positions agree with TRBD2. CDR1 and CDR2 from the germline V gene are SGHDN and FVKESK. The CDR3 totals 16 residues. V shed 1 base and J 8 bases; nucleotides not matched to a gene: 4.

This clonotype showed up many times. DNA of the CDR3: TGTGCCAGCAGTTCCAGACACGTCAATGAAAAACTGTTTTTT. Translating gives CASSSRHVNEKLFF. The J gene is TRBJ1-4, the V gene TRBV12-3 or TRBV12-4, with D uncertain. V gave up 4 bases and J gave up 5 bases, with 11 bases separating them. This CDR3 spans 14 amino acids.

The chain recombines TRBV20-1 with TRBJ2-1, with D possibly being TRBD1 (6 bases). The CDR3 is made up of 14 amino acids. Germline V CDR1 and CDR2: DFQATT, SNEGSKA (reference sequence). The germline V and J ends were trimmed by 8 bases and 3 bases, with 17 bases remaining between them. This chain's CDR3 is CSHLVQGGYNEQFF. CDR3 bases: TGCAGTCACCTGGTACAGGGTGGCTACAATGAGCAGTTCTTC.

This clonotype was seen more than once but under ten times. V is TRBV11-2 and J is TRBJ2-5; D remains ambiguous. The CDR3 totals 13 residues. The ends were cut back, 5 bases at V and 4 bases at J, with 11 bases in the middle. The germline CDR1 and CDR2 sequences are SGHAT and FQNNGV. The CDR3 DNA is TGTGCCAGCAGCCCCACAGTGACAGAGACCCAGTACTTC. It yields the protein CASSPTVTETQYF.

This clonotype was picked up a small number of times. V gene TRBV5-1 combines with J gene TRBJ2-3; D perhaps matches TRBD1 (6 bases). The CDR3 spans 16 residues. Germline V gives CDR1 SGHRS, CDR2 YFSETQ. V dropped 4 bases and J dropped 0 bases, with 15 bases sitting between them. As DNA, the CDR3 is TGCGCCAGCAGCCCCGGTGTGACAGGCAGCACAGATACGCAGTATTTT. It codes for CASSPGVTGSTDTQYF.

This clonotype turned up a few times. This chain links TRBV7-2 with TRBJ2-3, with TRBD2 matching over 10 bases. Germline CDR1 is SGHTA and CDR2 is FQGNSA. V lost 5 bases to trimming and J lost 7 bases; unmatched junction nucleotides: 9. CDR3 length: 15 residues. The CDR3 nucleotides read TGTGCCAGCAGCCAACTTAGCGGGGGGACAAATACGCAGTATTTT. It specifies CASSQLSGGTNTQYF.

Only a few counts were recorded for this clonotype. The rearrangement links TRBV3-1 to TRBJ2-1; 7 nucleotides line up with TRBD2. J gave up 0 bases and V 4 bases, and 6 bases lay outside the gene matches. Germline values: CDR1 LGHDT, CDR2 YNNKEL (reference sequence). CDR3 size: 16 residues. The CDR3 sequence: CASSRVGGSSYNEQFF. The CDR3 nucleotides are TGTGCCAGCAGCCGTGTCGGCGGGAGCTCCTACAATGAGCAGTTCTTC.

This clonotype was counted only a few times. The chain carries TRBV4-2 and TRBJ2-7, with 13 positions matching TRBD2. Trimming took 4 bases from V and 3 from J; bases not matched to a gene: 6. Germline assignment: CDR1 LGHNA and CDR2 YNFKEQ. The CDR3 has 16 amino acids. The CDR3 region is CASSLTSGGAVYEQYF. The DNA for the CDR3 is TGTGCCAGCAGCCTAACTAGCGGGGGGGCCGTCTACGAGCAGTACTTC.

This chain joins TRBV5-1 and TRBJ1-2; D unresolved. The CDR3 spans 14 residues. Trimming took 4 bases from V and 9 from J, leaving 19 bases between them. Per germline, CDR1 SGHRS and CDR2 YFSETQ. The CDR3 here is CASSMDPGTGSYTF. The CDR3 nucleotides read TGCGCCAGCAGCATGGACCCGGGCACTGGAAGCTACACCTTC.

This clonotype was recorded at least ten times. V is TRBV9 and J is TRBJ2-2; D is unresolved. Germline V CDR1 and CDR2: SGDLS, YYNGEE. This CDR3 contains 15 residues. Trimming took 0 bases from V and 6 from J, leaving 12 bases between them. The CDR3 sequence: CASSVGLVGAGELFF. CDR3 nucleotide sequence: TGTGCCAGCAGCGTAGGCCTAGTAGGAGCCGGGGAGCTGTTTTTT.

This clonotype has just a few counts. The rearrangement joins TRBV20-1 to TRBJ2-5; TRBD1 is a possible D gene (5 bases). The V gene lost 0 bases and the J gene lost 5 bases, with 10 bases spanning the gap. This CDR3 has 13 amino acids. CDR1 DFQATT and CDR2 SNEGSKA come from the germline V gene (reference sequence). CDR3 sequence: CSARDPGWETQYF. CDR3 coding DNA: TGCAGTGCTAGAGATCCAGGGTGGGAGACCCAGTACTTC.

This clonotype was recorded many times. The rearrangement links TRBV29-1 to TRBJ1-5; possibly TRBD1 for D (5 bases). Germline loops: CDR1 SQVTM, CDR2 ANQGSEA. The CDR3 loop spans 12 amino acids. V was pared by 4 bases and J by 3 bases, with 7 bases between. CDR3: CSVGGYNQPQHF. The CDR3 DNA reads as TGCAGCGTTGGGGGGTACAATCAGCCCCAGCATTTT.

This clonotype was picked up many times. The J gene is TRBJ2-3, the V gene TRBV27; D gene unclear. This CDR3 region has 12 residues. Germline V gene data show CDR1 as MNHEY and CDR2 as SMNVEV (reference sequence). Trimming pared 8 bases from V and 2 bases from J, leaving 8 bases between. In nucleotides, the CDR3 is TGTGCCAGCGGTCGAGACACAGATACGCAGTATTTT. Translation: CASGRDTDTQYF.

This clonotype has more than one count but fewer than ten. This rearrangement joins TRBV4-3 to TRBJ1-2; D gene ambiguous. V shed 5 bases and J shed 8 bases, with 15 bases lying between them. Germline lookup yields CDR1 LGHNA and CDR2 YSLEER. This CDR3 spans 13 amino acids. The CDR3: CASSFGPGGGYTF. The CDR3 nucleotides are TGCGCCAGCAGCTTCGGACCGGGCGGAGGCTACACCTTC.

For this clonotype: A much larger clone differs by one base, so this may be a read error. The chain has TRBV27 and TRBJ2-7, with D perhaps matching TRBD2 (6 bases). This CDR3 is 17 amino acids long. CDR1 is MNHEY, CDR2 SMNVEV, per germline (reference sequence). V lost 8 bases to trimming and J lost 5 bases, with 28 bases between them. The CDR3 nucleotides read TGTGCCAGCGTTGGTCGAAGCGGGCCCGCTGGGGCCCACGAGCAGTACTTC. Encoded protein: CASVGRSGPAGAHEQYF.

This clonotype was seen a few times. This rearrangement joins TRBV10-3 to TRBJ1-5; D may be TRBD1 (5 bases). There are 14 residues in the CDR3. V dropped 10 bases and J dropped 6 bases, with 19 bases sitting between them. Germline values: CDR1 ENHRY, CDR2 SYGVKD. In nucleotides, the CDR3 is TGTGCCACCAACGGGCAGGGAGGCGGTCAGCCCCAGCATTTT. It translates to CATNGQGGGQPQHF.

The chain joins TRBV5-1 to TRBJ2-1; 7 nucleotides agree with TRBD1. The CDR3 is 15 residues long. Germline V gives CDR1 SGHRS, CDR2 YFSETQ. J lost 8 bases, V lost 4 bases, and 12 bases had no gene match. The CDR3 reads CASSNTGVPLDEQFF. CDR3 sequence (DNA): TGCGCCAGCAGCAACACAGGGGTCCCTTTGGATGAGCAGTTCTTC.

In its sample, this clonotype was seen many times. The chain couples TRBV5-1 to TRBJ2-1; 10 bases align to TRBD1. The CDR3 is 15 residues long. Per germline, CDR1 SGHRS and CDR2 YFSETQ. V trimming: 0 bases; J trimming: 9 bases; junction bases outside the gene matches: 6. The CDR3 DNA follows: TGCGCCAGCAGCTTGGTAGTGGGACAGGGGAGTGAGCAGTTCTTC. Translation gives CASSLVVGQGSEQFF.

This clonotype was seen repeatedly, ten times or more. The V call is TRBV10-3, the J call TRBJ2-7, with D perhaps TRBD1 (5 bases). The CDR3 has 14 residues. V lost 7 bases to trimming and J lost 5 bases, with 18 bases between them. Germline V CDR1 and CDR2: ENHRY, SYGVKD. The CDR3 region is CAITNRPQGHEQYF. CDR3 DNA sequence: TGTGCCATCACCAATCGCCCGCAGGGCCACGAGCAGTACTTC.

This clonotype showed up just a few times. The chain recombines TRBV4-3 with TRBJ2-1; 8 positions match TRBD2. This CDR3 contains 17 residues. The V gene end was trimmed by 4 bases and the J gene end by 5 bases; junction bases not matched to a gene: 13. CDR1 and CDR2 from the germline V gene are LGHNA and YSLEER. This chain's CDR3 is CASSRYSGVQPNNEQFF. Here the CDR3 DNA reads TGCGCCAGCAGCCGTTATAGCGGGGTCCAACCAAACAATGAGCAGTTCTTC.

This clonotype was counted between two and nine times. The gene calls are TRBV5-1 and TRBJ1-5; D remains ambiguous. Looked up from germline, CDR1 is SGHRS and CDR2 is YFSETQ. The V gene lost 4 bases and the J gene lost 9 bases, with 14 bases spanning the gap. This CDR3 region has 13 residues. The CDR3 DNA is TGCGCCAGCAGCGTCAACCGGGATTGGCCCCAGCATTTT. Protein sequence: CASSVNRDWPQHF.

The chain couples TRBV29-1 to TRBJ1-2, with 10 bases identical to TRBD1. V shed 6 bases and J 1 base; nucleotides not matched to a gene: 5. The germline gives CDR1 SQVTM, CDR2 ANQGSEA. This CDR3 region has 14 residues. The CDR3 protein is CSVGTGVVNYGYTF. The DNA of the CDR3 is TGCAGCGTGGGGACAGGGGTGGTTAACTATGGCTACACCTTC.

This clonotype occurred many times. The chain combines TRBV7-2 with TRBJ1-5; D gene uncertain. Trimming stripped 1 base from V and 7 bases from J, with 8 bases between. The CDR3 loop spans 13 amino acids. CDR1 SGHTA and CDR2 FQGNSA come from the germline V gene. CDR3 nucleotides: TGTGCCAGCAGCTTAGTGGCAAGCCAGCCCCAGCATTTT. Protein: CASSLVASQPQHF. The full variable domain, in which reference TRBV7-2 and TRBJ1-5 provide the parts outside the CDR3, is GAGVSQSPSNKVTEKGKDVELRCDPISGHTALYWYRQSLGQGLEFLIYFQGNSAPDKSGLPSDRFSAERTGGSVSTLTIQRTQQEDSAVYLCASSLVASQPQHFGDGTRLSIL.

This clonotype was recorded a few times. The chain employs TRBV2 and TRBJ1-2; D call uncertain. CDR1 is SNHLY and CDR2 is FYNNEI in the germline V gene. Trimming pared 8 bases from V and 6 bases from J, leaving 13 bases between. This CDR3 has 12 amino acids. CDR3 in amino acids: CASSEQRNGYTF. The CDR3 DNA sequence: TGTGCCAGCTCCGAACAGAGGAATGGCTACACCTTC.

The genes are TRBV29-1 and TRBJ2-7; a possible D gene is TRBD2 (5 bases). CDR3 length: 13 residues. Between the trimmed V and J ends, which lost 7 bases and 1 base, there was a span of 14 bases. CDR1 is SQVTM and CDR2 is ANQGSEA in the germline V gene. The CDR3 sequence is CSAGRVGSYEQYF. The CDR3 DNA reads TGCAGCGCTGGGCGGGTGGGGTCCTACGAGCAGTACTTC.

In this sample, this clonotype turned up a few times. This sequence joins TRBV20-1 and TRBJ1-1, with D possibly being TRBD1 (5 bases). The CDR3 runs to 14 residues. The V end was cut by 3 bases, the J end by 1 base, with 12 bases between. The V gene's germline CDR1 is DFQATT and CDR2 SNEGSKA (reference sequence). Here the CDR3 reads CSARGVRWNTEAFF. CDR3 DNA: TGCAGTGCTAGGGGGGTGCGTTGGAACACTGAAGCTTTCTTT.